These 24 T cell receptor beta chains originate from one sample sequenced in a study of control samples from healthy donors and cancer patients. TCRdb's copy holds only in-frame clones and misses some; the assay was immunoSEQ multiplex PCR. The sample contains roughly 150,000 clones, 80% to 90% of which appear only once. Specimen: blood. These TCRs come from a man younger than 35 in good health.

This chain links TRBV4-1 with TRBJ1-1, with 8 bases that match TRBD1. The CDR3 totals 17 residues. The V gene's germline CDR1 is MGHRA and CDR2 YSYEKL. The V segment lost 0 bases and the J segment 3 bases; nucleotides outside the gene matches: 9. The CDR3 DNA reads TGCGCCAGCAGCCAAGAAGGATTCAGGGGGCGGGACACTGAAGCTTTCTTT. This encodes CASSQEGFRGRDTEAFF.

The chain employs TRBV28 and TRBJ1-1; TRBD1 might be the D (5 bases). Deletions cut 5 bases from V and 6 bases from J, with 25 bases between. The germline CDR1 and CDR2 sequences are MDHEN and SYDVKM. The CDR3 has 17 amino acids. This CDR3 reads CASSTPRGEGSSAEAFF. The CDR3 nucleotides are TGTGCCAGCAGTACACCGCGGGGGGAGGGATCGTCCGCTGAAGCTTTCTTT.

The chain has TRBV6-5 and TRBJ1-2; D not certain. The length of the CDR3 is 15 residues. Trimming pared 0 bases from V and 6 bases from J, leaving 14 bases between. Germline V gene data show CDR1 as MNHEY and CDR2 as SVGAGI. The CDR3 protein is CASSYSAATVHGYTF. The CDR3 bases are TGTGCCAGCAGTTACTCTGCAGCCACTGTCCATGGCTACACCTTC.

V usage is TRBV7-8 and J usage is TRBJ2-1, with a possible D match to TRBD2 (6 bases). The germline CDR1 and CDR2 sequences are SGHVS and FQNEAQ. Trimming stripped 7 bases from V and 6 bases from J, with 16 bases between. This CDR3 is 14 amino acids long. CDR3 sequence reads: CASTSQRGLNEQFF. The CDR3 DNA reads TGTGCCAGCACCTCCCAACGGGGACTCAATGAGCAGTTCTTC.

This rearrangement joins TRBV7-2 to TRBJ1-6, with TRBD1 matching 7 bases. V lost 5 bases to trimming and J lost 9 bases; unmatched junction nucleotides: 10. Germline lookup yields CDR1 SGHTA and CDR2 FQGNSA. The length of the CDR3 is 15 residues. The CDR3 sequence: CASSPGTADGSPLHF. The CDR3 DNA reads TGTGCCAGCAGCCCCGGGACAGCCGACGGTTCACCCCTCCACTTT.

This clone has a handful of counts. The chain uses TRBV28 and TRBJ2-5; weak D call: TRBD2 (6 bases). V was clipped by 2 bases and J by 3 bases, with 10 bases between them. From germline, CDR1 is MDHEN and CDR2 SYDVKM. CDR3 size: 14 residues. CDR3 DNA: TGTGCCAGCAGTTTAATCGGGGGTGAAGAGACCCAGTACTTC. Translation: CASSLIGGEETQYF.

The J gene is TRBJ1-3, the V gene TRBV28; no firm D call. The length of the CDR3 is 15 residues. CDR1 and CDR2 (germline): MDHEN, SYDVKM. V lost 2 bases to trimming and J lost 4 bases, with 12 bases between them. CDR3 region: CASSLLQMGGNTIYF. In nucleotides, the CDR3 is TGTGCCAGCAGTTTACTCCAAATGGGGGGAAACACCATATATTTT.

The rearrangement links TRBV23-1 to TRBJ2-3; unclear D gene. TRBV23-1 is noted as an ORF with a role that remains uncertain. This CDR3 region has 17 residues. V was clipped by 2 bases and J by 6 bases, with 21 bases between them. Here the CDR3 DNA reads TGCGCCAGCAGTCAAGTGTGGGCCTCCGAACTTCTTGATACGCAGTATTTT. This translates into CASSQVWASELLDTQYF.

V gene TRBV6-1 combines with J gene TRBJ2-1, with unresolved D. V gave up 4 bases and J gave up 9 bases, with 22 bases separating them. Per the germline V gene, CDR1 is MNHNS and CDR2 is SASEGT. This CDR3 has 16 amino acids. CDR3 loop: CASSGPQTLGRSEQFF. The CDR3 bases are TGTGCCAGCAGTGGCCCCCAGACTTTAGGCCGTTCTGAGCAGTTCTTC.

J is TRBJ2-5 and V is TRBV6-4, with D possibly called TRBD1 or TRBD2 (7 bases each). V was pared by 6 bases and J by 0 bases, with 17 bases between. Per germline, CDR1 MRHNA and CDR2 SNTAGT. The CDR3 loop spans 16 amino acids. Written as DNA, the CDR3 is TGTGCCAGCAGGGAGCGGGACAGAACGTACCAAGAGACCCAGTACTTC. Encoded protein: CASRERDRTYQETQYF.

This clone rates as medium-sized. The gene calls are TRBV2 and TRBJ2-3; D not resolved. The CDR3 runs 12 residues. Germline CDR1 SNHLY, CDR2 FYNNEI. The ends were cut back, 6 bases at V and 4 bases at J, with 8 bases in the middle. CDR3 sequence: CASSREADTQYF. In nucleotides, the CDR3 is TGTGCCAGCAGCCGTGAGGCAGATACGCAGTATTTT.

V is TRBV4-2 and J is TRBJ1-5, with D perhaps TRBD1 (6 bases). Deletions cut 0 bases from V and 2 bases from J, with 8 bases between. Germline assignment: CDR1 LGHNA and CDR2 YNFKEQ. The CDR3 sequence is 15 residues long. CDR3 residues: CASSQEAGGNQPQHF. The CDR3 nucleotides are TGTGCCAGCAGCCAAGAGGCAGGGGGCAATCAGCCCCAGCATTTT.

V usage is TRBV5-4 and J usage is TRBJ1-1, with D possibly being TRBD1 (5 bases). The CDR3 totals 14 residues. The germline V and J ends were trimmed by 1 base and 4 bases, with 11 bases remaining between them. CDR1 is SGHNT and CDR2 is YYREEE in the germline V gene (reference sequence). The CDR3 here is CASSLRGVSTEAFF. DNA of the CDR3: TGTGCCAGCAGCTTGAGAGGGGTCAGCACTGAAGCTTTCTTT.

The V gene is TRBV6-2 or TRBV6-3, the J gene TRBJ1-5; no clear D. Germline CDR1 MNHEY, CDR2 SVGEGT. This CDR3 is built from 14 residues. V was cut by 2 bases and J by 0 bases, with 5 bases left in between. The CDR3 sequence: CASSYLHSNQPQHF. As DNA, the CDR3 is TGTGCCAGCAGTTACCTCCATAGCAATCAGCCCCAGCATTTT.

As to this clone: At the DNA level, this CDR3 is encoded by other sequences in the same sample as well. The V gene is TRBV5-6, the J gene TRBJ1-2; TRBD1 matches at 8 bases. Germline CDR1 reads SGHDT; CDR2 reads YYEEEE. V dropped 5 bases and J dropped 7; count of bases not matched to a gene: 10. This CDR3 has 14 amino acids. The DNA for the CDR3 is TGTGCCAGCAGTCTCAGGACAGGGCGTGGTGGCTACACCTTC. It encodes CASSLRTGRGGYTF.

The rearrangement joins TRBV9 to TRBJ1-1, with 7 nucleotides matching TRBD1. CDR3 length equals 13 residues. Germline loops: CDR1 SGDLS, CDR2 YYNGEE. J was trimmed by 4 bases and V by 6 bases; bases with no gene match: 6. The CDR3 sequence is CASISAGGTEAFF. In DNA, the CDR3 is TGTGCCAGCATTAGCGCAGGGGGCACTGAAGCTTTCTTT.

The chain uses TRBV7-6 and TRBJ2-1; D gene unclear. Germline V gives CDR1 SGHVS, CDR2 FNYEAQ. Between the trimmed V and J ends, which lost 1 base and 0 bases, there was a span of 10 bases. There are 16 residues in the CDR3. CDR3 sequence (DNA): TGTGCCAGCAGCTTAGACCCCCGGAGCTCCTACAATGAGCAGTTCTTC. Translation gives CASSLDPRSSYNEQFF.

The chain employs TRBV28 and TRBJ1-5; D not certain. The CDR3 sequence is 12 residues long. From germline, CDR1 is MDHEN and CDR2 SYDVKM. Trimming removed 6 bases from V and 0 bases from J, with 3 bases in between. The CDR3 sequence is CASRFSNQPQHF. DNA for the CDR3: TGTGCCAGCAGGTTTAGCAATCAGCCCCAGCATTTT. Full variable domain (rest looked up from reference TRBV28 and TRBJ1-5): DVKVTQSSRYLVKRTGEKVFLECVQDMDHENMFWYRQDPGLGLRLIYFSYDVKMKEKGDIPEGYSVSREKKERFSLILESASTNQTSMYLCASRFSNQPQHFGDGTRLSIL.

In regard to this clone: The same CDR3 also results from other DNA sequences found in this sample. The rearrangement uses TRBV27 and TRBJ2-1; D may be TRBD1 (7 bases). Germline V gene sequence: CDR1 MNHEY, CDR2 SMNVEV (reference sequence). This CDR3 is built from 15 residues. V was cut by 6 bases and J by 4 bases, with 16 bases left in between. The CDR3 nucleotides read TGTGCCAGCAGCTTCCAGGGGGGCGGGTACAATGAGCAGTTCTTC. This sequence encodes CASSFQGGGYNEQFF.

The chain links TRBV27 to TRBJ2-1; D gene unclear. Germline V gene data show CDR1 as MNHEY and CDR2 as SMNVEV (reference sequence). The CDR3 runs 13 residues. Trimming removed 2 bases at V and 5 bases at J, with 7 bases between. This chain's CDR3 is CASSLLSNNEQFF. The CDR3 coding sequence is TGTGCCAGCAGTTTACTATCTAACAATGAGCAGTTCTTC.

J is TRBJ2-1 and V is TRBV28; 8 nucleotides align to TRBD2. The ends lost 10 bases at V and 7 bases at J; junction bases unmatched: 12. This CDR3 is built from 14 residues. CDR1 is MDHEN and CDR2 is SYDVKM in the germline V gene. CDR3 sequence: CATRRGGARNEQFF. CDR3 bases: TGTGCCACCCGTCGGGGGGGGGCGAGGAATGAGCAGTTCTTC.

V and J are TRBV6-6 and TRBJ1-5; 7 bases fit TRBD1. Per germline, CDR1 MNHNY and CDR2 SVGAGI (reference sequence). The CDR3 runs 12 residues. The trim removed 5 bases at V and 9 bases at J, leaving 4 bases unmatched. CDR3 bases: TGTGCCAGCAGTACTCCAGGGGGGCCCCAGCATTTT. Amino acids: CASSTPGGPQHF.

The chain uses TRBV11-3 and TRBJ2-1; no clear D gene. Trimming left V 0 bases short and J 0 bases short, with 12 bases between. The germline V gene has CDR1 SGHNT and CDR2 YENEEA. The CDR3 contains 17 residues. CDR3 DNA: TGTGCCAGCAGCTTAGAGGGAATAGGTAGCTCCTACAATGAGCAGTTCTTC. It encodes CASSLEGIGSSYNEQFF. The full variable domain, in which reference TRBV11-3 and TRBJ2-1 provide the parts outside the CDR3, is EAGVVQSPRYKIIEKKQPVAFWCNPISGHNTLYWYLQNLGQGPELLIRYENEEAVDDSQLPKDRFSAERLKGVDSTLKIQPAELGDSAVYLCASSLEGIGSSYNEQFFGPGTRLTVL.

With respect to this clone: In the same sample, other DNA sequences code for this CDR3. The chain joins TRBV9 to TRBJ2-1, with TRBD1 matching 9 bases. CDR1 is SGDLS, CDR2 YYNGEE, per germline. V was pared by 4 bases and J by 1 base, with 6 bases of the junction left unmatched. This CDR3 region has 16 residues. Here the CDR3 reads CASSPQGQGSYNEQFF. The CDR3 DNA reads TGTGCCAGCAGCCCGCAGGGACAGGGTTCCTACAATGAGCAGTTCTTC.